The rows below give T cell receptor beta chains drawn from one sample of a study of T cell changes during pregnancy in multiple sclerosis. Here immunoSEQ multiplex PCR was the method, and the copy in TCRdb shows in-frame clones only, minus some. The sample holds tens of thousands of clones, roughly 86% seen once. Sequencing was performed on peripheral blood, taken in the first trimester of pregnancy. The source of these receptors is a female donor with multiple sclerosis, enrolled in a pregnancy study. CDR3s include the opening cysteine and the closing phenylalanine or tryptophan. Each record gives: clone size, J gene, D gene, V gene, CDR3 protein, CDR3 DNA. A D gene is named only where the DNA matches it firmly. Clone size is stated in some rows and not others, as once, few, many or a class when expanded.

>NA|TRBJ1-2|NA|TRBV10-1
CASSEFPGFFYGYTF
TGCGCCAGCAGTGAATTTCCAGGGTTTTTCTATGGCTACACCTTC
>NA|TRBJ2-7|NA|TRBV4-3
CASSQDGRAYEQYF
TGCGCCAGCAGCCAAGACGGCAGGGCCTACGAGCAGTACTTC
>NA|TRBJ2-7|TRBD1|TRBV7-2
CASSLAGPGTGVEQYF
TGTGCCAGCAGCTTAGCGGGGCCCGGGACAGGGGTCGAGCAGTACTTC
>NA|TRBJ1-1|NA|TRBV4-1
CASSPRGVVTEAFF
TGCGCCAGCAGCCCCCGGGGGGTAGTCACTGAAGCTTTCTTT
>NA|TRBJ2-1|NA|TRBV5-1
CASSLGTQGGEQFF
TGCGCCAGCAGCTTGGGGACTCAGGGGGGTGAGCAGTTCTTC
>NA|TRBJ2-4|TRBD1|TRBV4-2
CASSQVKSNRGKNIQYF
TGTGCCAGCAGCCAAGTAAAGTCCAACAGGGGCAAAAACATTCAGTACTTC
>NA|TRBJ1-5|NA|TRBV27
CASSQSAGESWQPQHF
TGTGCCAGCAGTCAATCGGCAGGGGAATCATGGCAGCCCCAGCATTTT
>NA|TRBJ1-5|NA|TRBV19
CASSIVRNSNQPQHF
TGTGCCAGTAGTATAGTGAGAAACAGCAATCAGCCCCAGCATTTT
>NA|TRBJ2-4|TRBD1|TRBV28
CASSSAGTGGNIQYF
TGTGCCAGCAGTTCGGCCGGGACAGGAGGAAACATTCAGTACTTC
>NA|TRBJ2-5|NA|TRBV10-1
CASSESTRGETQYF
TGCGCCAGCAGTGAGTCGACTCGGGGAGAGACCCAGTACTTC
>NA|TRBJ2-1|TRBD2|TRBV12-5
CASGRGLAGDNEQFF
TGTGCTAGTGGTCGGGGACTAGCGGGAGACAATGAGCAGTTCTTC
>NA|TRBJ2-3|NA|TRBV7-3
CASSLGSSTDTQYF
TGTGCCAGCAGCTTGGGGAGTAGCACAGATACGCAGTATTTT
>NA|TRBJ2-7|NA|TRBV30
CAWSFPTAYEQYF
TGTGCCTGGAGCTTCCCAACAGCCTACGAGCAGTACTTC
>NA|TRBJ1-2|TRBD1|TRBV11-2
CASSLGGQGNGYTF
TGTGCCAGCAGCTTAGGGGGACAGGGAAATGGCTACACCTTC
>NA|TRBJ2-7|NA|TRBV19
CASSIGTDSTKQYF
TGTGCCAGTAGTATAGGGACAGACTCTACGAAGCAGTACTTC
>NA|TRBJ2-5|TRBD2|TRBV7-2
CASSLVAGPSGETQYF
TGTGCCAGCAGCTTAGTAGCGGGACCCAGTGGGGAGACCCAGTACTTC
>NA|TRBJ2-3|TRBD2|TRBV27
CASSWLAGDKDTQYF
TGTGCCAGCAGTTGGTTAGCGGGAGACAAAGATACGCAGTATTTT
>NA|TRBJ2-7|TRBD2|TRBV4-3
CASSQESSGRITSYEQYF
TGCGCCAGCAGCCAAGAGTCAAGCGGGAGAATAACTTCCTACGAGCAGTACTTC
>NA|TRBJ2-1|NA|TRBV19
CASMVSGQKYNEQFF
TGTGCCAGTATGGTTTCAGGACAGAAATACAATGAGCAGTTCTTC
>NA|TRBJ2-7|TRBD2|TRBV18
CASSPSGMVVYEQYF
TGTGCCAGCTCACCTAGCGGGATGGTGGTCTACGAGCAGTACTTC
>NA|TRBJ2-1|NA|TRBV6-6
CASTKGGLHSYNEQFF
TGTGCCAGCACCAAGGGCGGACTGCACTCCTACAATGAGCAGTTCTTC
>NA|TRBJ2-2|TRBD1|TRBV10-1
CASSLGQGEAGELFF
TGCGCCAGCAGCCTTGGACAGGGTGAGGCCGGGGAGCTGTTTTTT
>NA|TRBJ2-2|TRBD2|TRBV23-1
CASSQNLAGARGELFF
TGCGCCAGCAGTCAAAACTTAGCGGGAGCTCGTGGGGAGCTGTTTTTT
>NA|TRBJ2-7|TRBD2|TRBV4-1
CASSLAGASYEQYF
TGCGCCAGCAGCCTAGCGGGAGCCTCCTACGAGCAGTACTTC
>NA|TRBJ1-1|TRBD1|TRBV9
CASSARQGRVEAFF
TGTGCCAGCAGCGCGAGACAGGGGCGGGTTGAAGCTTTCTTT
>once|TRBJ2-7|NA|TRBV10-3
CAISDGGSEQYF
TGTGCCATCAGTGACGGGGGTTCGGAGCAGTACTTC
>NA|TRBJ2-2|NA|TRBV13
CASSWGRGNTGELFF
TGTGCCAGCAGCTGGGGCAGGGGAAACACCGGGGAGCTGTTTTTT
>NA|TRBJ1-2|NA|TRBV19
CASSIGGRRAGYTF
TGTGCCAGTAGTATAGGCGGACGCAGGGCTGGCTACACCTTC
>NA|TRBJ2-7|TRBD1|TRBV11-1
CASSQDREGSTEQYF
TGTGCCAGCAGCCAAGACAGGGAAGGATCGACCGAGCAGTACTTC
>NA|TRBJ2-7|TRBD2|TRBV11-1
CASSSSGLAYEQYF
TGTGCCAGCAGCTCTAGCGGGCTGGCCTACGAGCAGTACTTC
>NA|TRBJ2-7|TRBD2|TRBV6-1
CASSEATSGSYEQYF
TGTGCTAGCAGTGAAGCGACTAGCGGCTCCTACGAGCAGTACTTC
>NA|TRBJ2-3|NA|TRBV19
CASSMGKGPRGTDTQYF
TGTGCCAGTAGTATGGGTAAGGGTCCCAGGGGAACAGATACGCAGTATTTT